Listed below are T cell receptor beta chains from one sample, sequenced in a study of CD8 T cells in ankylosing spondylitis. TCRdb ran MiXCR on the 5' RACE reads and lists one entry per CDR3 protein. The repertoire consists of 330,000 or so distinct CDR3 sequences, with around 8% occurring once and the leading ten covering 14% to 15%. The sequenced sample was blood, either unsorted or a sorted T cell fraction (not recorded which). These TCRs come from a male donor with ankylosing spondylitis. Each CDR3 is given with its conserved first and last residue. The D gene is left open where the match is weak. Expanded clones are given a class, and other clones once, few, many or no size at all.

d_call: NA
j_call: TRBJ1-6
clone_size: NA
v_call: TRBV5-1
cdr3_aa: CASSAVNRGQNQPNNSPLHF
cdr3_nt: TGCGCCAGCAGCGCCGTTAACCGCGGACAGAACCAACCGAATAATTCACCCCTCCACTTT

d_call: NA
j_call: TRBJ1-5
clone_size: many
v_call: TRBV19
cdr3_aa: CASTQWGGSDQPQHF
cdr3_nt: TGTGCCAGTACTCAATGGGGAGGGAGCGATCAGCCCCAGCATTTT

d_call: TRBD2
j_call: TRBJ2-1
clone_size: NA
v_call: TRBV9
cdr3_aa: CASSVIASGTNEQFF
cdr3_nt: TGTGCCAGCAGCGTAATAGCGAGCGGGACCAATGAGCAGTTCTTC

d_call: NA
j_call: TRBJ1-5
clone_size: NA
v_call: TRBV28
cdr3_aa: CASIRQFSNQPQHF
cdr3_nt: TGTGCCAGCATTCGACAGTTTAGCAATCAGCCCCAGCATTTT

d_call: NA
j_call: TRBJ2-1
clone_size: NA
v_call: TRBV24-1
cdr3_aa: CATYGGNEQFF
cdr3_nt: TGTGCCACTTATGGGGGAAATGAGCAGTTCTTC

d_call: NA
j_call: TRBJ1-5
clone_size: few
v_call: TRBV4-1
cdr3_aa: CASSQDPSRLNQPQHF
cdr3_nt: TGCGCCAGCAGCCAAGACCCATCCAGATTAAATCAGCCCCAGCATTTT

d_call: NA
j_call: TRBJ1-6
clone_size: NA
v_call: TRBV6-5
cdr3_aa: CASSYYRFSSYNSPLHF
cdr3_nt: TGTGCCAGCAGTTACTACAGATTTAGCTCCTATAATTCACCCCTCCACTTT

d_call: NA
j_call: TRBJ2-2
clone_size: few
v_call: TRBV6-1
cdr3_aa: CASYTGTLTGELFF
cdr3_nt: TGTGCCAGTTACACCGGGACTCTCACCGGGGAGCTGTTTTTT

d_call: NA
j_call: TRBJ2-3
clone_size: NA
v_call: TRBV7-2
cdr3_aa: CASSLVAVDSDTQYF
cdr3_nt: TGTGCCAGCAGCTTAGTTGCGGTTGACTCAGATACGCAGTATTTT

d_call: NA
j_call: TRBJ1-4
clone_size: many
v_call: TRBV12-3/TRBV12-4
cdr3_aa: CASSLIQGGREKLFF
cdr3_nt: TGTGCCAGCAGTTTGATACAGGGTGGCCGCGAAAAACTGTTTTTT

d_call: NA
j_call: TRBJ2-7
clone_size: NA
v_call: TRBV11-3
cdr3_aa: CASSLDREIPYEQYF
cdr3_nt: TGTGCCAGCAGCTTAGACCGGGAGATCCCCTACGAGCAGTACTTC

d_call: NA
j_call: TRBJ1-1
clone_size: NA
v_call: TRBV2
cdr3_aa: CAIPGVAEAFF
cdr3_nt: TGTGCCATCCCAGGGGTAGCTGAAGCTTTCTTT

d_call: NA
j_call: TRBJ2-1
clone_size: NA
v_call: TRBV7-9
cdr3_aa: CASSPPLGGAEQFF
cdr3_nt: TGTGCCAGCAGCCCGCCCCTAGGCGGGGCTGAGCAGTTCTTC

d_call: NA
j_call: TRBJ2-1
clone_size: few
v_call: TRBV24-1
cdr3_aa: CATSEGGRFEQFF
cdr3_nt: TGTGCCACCAGTGAGGGGGGCAGGTTTGAGCAGTTCTTC

d_call: NA
j_call: TRBJ1-1
clone_size: NA
v_call: TRBV28
cdr3_aa: CATSPRRNTEAFF
cdr3_nt: TGTGCCACCTCCCCCCGCAGGAACACTGAAGCTTTCTTT

d_call: NA
j_call: TRBJ1-5
clone_size: NA
v_call: TRBV28
cdr3_aa: CASSLWTDNQPQHF
cdr3_nt: TGTGCCAGCAGTTTGTGGACGGACAATCAGCCCCAGCATTTT

d_call: TRBD2
j_call: TRBJ2-3
clone_size: NA
v_call: TRBV12-3/TRBV12-4
cdr3_aa: CASSLATSAGADTQYF
cdr3_nt: TGTGCCAGCAGTTTAGCGACTAGCGCGGGGGCAGATACGCAGTATTTT

d_call: NA
j_call: TRBJ2-3
clone_size: NA
v_call: TRBV5-1
cdr3_aa: CASSLAKAADTQYF
cdr3_nt: TGCGCCAGCAGCTTGGCCAAGGCTGCAGATACGCAGTATTTT